The subject of this entry is one T cell receptor (beta chain). There are 13 residues in the CDR3. After removal of 7 bases from V and 7 bases from J, the junction contained 8 bases not matched to a gene. Germline loops: CDR1 ENHRY, CDR2 SYGVKD. Authors' analysis steps: Nucleated cell number was recorded as an estimate derived from reference gene primer amplification. Using immunoSEQ multiplex PCR, the repertoire was profiled, and TCRdb retains in-frame clones only, with some absent. The V and J calls and clone size were taken over from that table, and D and trimming were inferred from the DNA. The table has more than 45,000 clones, just over 90% seen once. This sample was included in a study of blood T cell repertoires in COVID-19. Study in general: Specimens from acute and convalescent COVID-19 originated in the United States, Italy and Spain. Nucleic acid was either cDNA or gDNA, and it came from T cells, B-cell-depleted T cells, or PBMCs.

The source of this sequence is a man in his 70s with acute or convalescent COVID-19. V gene TRBV10-3 combines with J gene TRBJ2-7; 9 positions agree with TRBD2. The sequenced sample was peripheral blood. The DNA of the CDR3 is TGTGCCATCACCCCCCTAGCGGGGATAGAGCAGTACTTC. Translating it yields CAITPLAGIEQYF.